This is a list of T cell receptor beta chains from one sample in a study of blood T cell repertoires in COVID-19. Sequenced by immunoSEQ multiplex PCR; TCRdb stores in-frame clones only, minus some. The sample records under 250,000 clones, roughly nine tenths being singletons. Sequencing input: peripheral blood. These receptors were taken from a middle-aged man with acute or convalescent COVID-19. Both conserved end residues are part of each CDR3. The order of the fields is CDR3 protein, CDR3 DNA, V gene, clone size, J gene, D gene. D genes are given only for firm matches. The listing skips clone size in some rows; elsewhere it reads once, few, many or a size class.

CDR3: CASNPRGLAGELFF
DNA: TGTGCCAGCAATCCCCGTGGACTAGCCGGGGAGCTGTTTTTT
V: TRBV2
size: few
J: TRBJ2-2
D: TRBD2

CDR3: CASSGGQGTDEQFF
DNA: TGCGCCAGCAGCGGGGGACAGGGTACTGATGAGCAGTTCTTC
V: TRBV5-1
size: -
J: TRBJ2-1
D: TRBD1

CDR3: CSVENLAGDQNTGELFF
DNA: TGCAGCGTTGAGAACCTAGCGGGAGACCAGAACACCGGGGAGCTGTTTTTT
V: TRBV29-1
size: -
J: TRBJ2-2
D: TRBD2

CDR3: CASSALGGTSVDEQYF
DNA: TGTGCCAGCAGTGCGCTCGGGGGGACTAGCGTAGACGAGCAGTACTTC
V: TRBV28
size: -
J: TRBJ2-7
D: TRBD2

CDR3: CAWSVQYTEAFF
DNA: TGTGCCTGGAGTGTACAGTACACTGAAGCTTTCTTT
V: TRBV30
size: -
J: TRBJ1-1
D: -

CDR3: CASSQDRSPSPVTYNEQFF
DNA: TGCGCCAGCAGCCAAGATCGATCACCTAGTCCCGTTACTTACAATGAGCAGTTCTTC
V: TRBV4-3
size: -
J: TRBJ2-1
D: -

CDR3: CASSLLGGGTYEQYF
DNA: TGTGCCAGCAGCTTACTTGGCGGGGGGACCTACGAGCAGTACTTC
V: TRBV7-3
size: -
J: TRBJ2-7
D: TRBD2

CDR3: CASSDLRGVNEQYF
DNA: TGCGCCAGCAGTGACCTCCGGGGGGTAAACGAGCAGTACTTC
V: TRBV10-1
size: -
J: TRBJ2-7
D: TRBD2

CDR3: CASGRGEQYF
DNA: TGTGCCAGTGGTCGAGGGGAGCAGTACTTC
V: TRBV19
size: many
J: TRBJ2-7
D: -

CDR3: CASSVYGADPHNEQFF
DNA: TGTGCCAGCAGCGTATATGGAGCGGACCCACACAATGAGCAGTTCTTC
V: TRBV9
size: once
J: TRBJ2-1
D: -